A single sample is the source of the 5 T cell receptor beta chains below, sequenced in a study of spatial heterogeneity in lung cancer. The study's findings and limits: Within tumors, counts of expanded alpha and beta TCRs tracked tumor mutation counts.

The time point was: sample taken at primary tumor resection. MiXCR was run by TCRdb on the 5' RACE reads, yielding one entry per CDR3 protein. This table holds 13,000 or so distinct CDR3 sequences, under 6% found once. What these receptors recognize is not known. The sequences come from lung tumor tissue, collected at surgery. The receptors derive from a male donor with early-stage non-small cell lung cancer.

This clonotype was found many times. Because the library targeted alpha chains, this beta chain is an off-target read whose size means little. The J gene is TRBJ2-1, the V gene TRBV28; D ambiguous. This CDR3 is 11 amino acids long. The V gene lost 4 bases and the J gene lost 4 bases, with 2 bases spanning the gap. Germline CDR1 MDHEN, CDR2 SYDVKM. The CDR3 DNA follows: TGTGCCAGCAGTTATTACAATGAGCAGTTCTTC. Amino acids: CASSYYNEQFF.

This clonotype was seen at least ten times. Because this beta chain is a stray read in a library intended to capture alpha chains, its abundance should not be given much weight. The CDR3 DNA follows: TGCGCCAGCAGCTTGAACGGGGGCCGACCAGATACGCAGTATTTT. Translation gives CASSLNGGRPDTQYF. The V and J genes are TRBV5-1 and TRBJ2-3; D may match TRBD1 or TRBD2 (6 bases each). The CDR3 is 15 amino acids. Germline lookup yields CDR1 SGHRS and CDR2 YFSETQ. V was pared by 1 base and J by 4 bases, with 13 bases between.

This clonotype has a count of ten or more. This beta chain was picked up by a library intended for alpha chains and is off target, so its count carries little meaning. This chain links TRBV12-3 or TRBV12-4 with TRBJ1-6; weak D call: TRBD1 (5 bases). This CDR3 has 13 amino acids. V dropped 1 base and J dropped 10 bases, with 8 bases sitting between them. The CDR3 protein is CASSLGRGSPLHF. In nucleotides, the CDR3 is TGTGCCAGCAGTTTAGGGCGGGGGTCACCCCTCCACTTT.

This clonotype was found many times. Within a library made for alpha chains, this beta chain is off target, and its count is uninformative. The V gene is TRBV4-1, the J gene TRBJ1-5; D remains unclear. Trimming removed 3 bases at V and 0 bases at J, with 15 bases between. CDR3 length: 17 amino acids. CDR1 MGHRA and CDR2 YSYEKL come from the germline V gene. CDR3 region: CASSHRRSAVSNQPQHF. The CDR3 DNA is TGCGCCAGCAGCCACCGGAGGTCAGCAGTTAGCAATCAGCCCCAGCATTTT.

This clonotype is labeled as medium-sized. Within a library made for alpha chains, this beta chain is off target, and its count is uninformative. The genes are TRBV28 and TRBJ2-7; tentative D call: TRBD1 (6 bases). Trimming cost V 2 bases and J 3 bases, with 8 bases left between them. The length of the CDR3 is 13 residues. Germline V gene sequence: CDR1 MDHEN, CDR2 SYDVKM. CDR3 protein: CASSLGQFYEQYF. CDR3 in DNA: TGTGCCAGCAGTTTAGGACAGTTCTACGAGCAGTACTTC.